These 29 T cell receptor beta chains came from one sample sequenced in a study of T cell responses to AZD1222 COVID-19 vaccine. Profiling relied on immunoSEQ multiplex PCR, and the TCRdb table lists in-frame clones only, not all of them. The sample lists some 180,000 clones, over 85% occurring once. The specimen comprised peripheral blood, sampled 28 days after the second dose of the MenACWY control vaccine. Receptors originate from an adult who received the MenACWY meningococcal vaccine as a control.

The chain combines TRBV6-2 or TRBV6-3 with TRBJ1-6, with 7 nucleotides matching TRBD1. This CDR3 region has 15 residues. Trimming cost V 0 bases and J 9 bases; bases outside gene matches: 5. From germline, CDR1 is MNHEY and CDR2 SVGEGT. Here the CDR3 reads CASSYSGQIGSPLHF. The CDR3 nucleotides are TGTGCCAGCAGTTACTCGGGACAGATCGGTTCACCCCTCCACTTT.

The chain combines TRBV19 with TRBJ1-3; the D gene is possibly TRBD1 (5 bases). Germline V gene data show CDR1 as LNHDA and CDR2 as SQIVND (reference sequence). The V gene lost 2 bases and the J gene lost 4 bases, with 12 bases spanning the gap. The CDR3 runs to 15 residues. CDR3 coding DNA: TGTGCCAGTAGTATATCGACAGTTTCGGGAAACACCATATATTTT. Its protein is CASSISTVSGNTIYF.

The J gene is TRBJ1-6, the V gene TRBV19; D is unresolved. Trimming cost V 7 bases and J 11 bases, with 18 bases left between them. CDR3 length equals 14 residues. Germline assignment: CDR1 LNHDA and CDR2 SQIVND (reference sequence). DNA for the CDR3: TGTGCCAGTAATATCGCTCGGGGTTCTCCACCCCTCCACTTT. Residues: CASNIARGSPPLHF.

This chain's CDR3 is CASSFQGLQPQHF. CDR3 bases: TGTGCCAGCAGCTTTCAAGGGCTTCAGCCCCAGCATTTT. This chain links TRBV5-6 with TRBJ1-5; no clear D gene. Trimming shortened V by 2 bases and J by 6 bases, and 9 bases separated the two germline ends. Germline-derived CDR1 and CDR2 are SGHDT and YYEEEE. This CDR3 region has 13 residues.

J is TRBJ1-1 and V is TRBV12-3 or TRBV12-4; D remains unclear. V was pared by 5 bases and J by 8 bases, with 15 bases between. CDR3 length: 13 residues. DNA for the CDR3: TGTGCCAGCAGTCGAGACCCGGGCGGCGAAGCTTTCTTT. It yields the protein CASSRDPGGEAFF.

V and J are TRBV19 and TRBJ1-5, with 7 bases matching TRBD1. Germline values: CDR1 LNHDA, CDR2 SQIVND (reference sequence). The CDR3 extends over 15 amino acids. Losses at the gene ends were 4 bases for V and 1 base for J; bases not matched to a gene: 4. The CDR3 DNA reads as TGTGCCAGTAGTAAGGGACAGATGAGCAATCAGCCCCAGCATTTT. This encodes CASSKGQMSNQPQHF.

This chain joins TRBV15 and TRBJ2-7, with D maybe TRBD1 (6 bases). Germline V lookup: CDR1 LNHNV, CDR2 YYDKDF (reference sequence). Trimming cost V 2 bases and J 4 bases, with 6 bases left between them. This CDR3 comprises 12 residues. The CDR3 spells CATSRQGYEQYF. The CDR3 nucleotides read TGTGCCACCAGCAGACAGGGGTACGAGCAGTACTTC.

The chain employs TRBV13 and TRBJ1-6; possibly TRBD1 for D (6 bases). The germline CDR1 and CDR2 sequences are PRHDT and FYEKMQ (reference sequence). The CDR3 spans 15 residues. Trimming stripped 2 bases from V and 8 bases from J, with 13 bases between. The chain's CDR3 is CASSLTQGNDSPLHF. The CDR3 nucleotides read TGTGCCAGCAGCTTAACCCAGGGGAATGATTCACCCCTCCACTTT.

The rearrangement links TRBV28 to TRBJ1-2, with a weak D call TRBD1 (6 bases). Germline CDR1 reads MDHEN; CDR2 reads SYDVKM. The CDR3 is 13 residues long. The V end lost 7 bases, the J end lost 8 bases, and 17 bases lay between the germline ends. The CDR3 spells CASNQGTWKGYTF. In DNA form, the CDR3 reads TGTGCCAGCAATCAGGGGACATGGAAAGGCTACACCTTC.

The chain carries TRBV10-2 and TRBJ1-2; 9 nucleotides match TRBD1. Looked up from germline, CDR1 is WSHSY and CDR2 is SAAADI. There are 16 residues in the CDR3. Trimming cost V 3 bases and J 2 bases; bases outside gene matches: 7. The CDR3 bases are TGCGCCAGCAGTGACGACAGGGGGGCCCACAACTATGGCTACACCTTC. Protein product: CASSDDRGAHNYGYTF.

This clone was seen only once. The rearrangement uses TRBV19 and TRBJ2-3; 12 nucleotides line up with TRBD2. The J segment lost 6 bases and the V segment lost 7 bases, leaving 11 bases of the junction unmatched. The CDR3 extends over 16 amino acids. Looked up from germline, CDR1 is LNHDA and CDR2 is SQIVND (reference sequence). CDR3 region: CASNPSGGANGDTQYF. The CDR3 region has the DNA TGTGCCAGTAATCCTAGCGGGGGGGCCAACGGGGATACGCAGTATTTT.

The chain uses TRBV10-2 and TRBJ2-3; D is perhaps TRBD1 or TRBD2 (5 bases each). Trimming took off 6 bases at V and 0 bases at J, with 13 bases between the two ends. This CDR3 is 15 amino acids long. Per the germline V gene, CDR1 is WSHSY and CDR2 is SAAADI. CDR3 nucleotide sequence: TGCGCCAGCAGCCTGGGACCCCGTAGCACAGATACGCAGTATTTT. This codes for CASSLGPRSTDTQYF.

The CDR3 protein is CASSSNPRGASYNEQFF. For the CDR3, the DNA is TGTGCCAGCAGCTCAAACCCCCGGGGGGCCTCCTACAATGAGCAGTTCTTC. The V gene is TRBV7-2, the J gene TRBJ2-1; D possibly corresponds to TRBD2 (7 bases). V lost 4 bases, J lost 0 bases, and 16 bases lay in between. The CDR3 is 17 amino acids. CDR1 and CDR2 (germline): SGHTA, FQGNSA.

V gene TRBV11-2 combines with J gene TRBJ1-1, with a weak D call TRBD1 (5 bases). CDR3 length equals 13 residues. V shed 3 bases and J shed 8 bases, with 13 bases lying between them. CDR1 is SGHAT, CDR2 FQNNGV, per germline. The CDR3 bases are TGTGCCAGCAGCTTCCGGACCGAGGGGGAAGCTTTCTTT. This encodes CASSFRTEGEAFF.

The rearrangement uses TRBV5-4 and TRBJ1-1, with D perhaps matching TRBD1 (5 bases). Trimming left V 3 bases short and J 0 bases short, with 9 bases between. The CDR3 covers 14 residues. Germline values: CDR1 SGHNT, CDR2 YYREEE (reference sequence). CDR3 nucleotide sequence: TGTGCCAGCAGCTCCGGGGCAGTGAACACTGAAGCTTTCTTT. Protein: CASSSGAVNTEAFF.

As to this clone: Other nucleotide sequences in the sample specify the same CDR3. The chain carries TRBV2 and TRBJ1-5; D unclear. The CDR3 extends over 11 amino acids. Trimming took off 4 bases at V and 6 bases at J, with 4 bases between the two ends. Germline CDR1 is SNHLY and CDR2 is FYNNEI. CDR3 amino acids: CASSVGQPQHF. CDR3 sequence (DNA): TGTGCCAGCAGTGTAGGTCAGCCCCAGCATTTT.

The rearrangement links TRBV9 to TRBJ1-6, with 10 bases fitting TRBD1. The germline gives CDR1 SGDLS, CDR2 YYNGEE. The CDR3 contains 15 residues. The ends lost 4 bases at V and 9 bases at J; junction bases unmatched: 7. The CDR3 nucleotides are TGTGCCAGCAGCCCTCGGACAGGGGGAGCTTCACCCCTCCACTTT. It codes for CASSPRTGGASPLHF. The variable domain in full, completed from reference TRBV9 and TRBJ1-6, reads DSGVTQTPKHLITATGQRVTLRCSPRSGDLSVYWYQQSLDQGLQFLIQYYNGEERAKGNILERFSAQQFPDLHSELNLSSLELGDSALYFCASSPRTGGASPLHFGNGTRLTVT.

This chain connects TRBV5-1 to TRBJ2-2; a possible D gene is TRBD1 (5 bases). Trimming removed 4 bases from V and 2 bases from J, with 9 bases in between. The V gene's germline CDR1 is SGHRS and CDR2 YFSETQ. CDR3 length: 14 residues. The CDR3 protein is CASSPQGNTGELFF. For the CDR3, the DNA is TGCGCCAGCAGCCCGCAGGGAAACACCGGGGAGCTGTTTTTT. The full variable domain, rest sourced from reference TRBV5-1 and TRBJ2-2, is KAGVTQTPRYLIKTRGQQVTLSCSPISGHRSVSWYQQTPGQGLQFLFEYFSETQRNKGNFPGRFSGRQFSNSRSEMNVSTLELGDSALYLCASSPQGNTGELFFGEGSRLTVL.

The gene calls are TRBV11-2 and TRBJ2-3; 11 nucleotides align to TRBD2. Losses at the gene ends were 2 bases for V and 0 bases for J; bases not matched to a gene: 7. The CDR3 spans 18 residues. The germline V gene has CDR1 SGHAT and CDR2 FQNNGV. The CDR3 protein is CASSLFPSGGTSTDTQYF. The CDR3 DNA follows: TGTGCCAGCAGCTTATTTCCTAGCGGGGGGACTAGCACAGATACGCAGTATTTT.

The chain combines TRBV6-2 or TRBV6-3 with TRBJ1-1; 8 bases line up with TRBD1. The CDR3 has 14 amino acids. Germline V gene sequence: CDR1 MNHEY, CDR2 SVGEGT. The V gene end was trimmed by 4 bases and the J gene end by 1 base; junction bases not matched to a gene: 2. The CDR3 DNA is TGTGCCAGCAGTTCCGGACAGGGGAACACTGAAGCTTTCTTT. The encoded protein is CASSSGQGNTEAFF.

The chain combines TRBV5-1 with TRBJ1-1; D might be TRBD1 (5 bases). Trimming cost V 4 bases and J 7 bases, with 17 bases left between them. The CDR3 totals 14 residues. Germline V gene lookup returns CDR1 SGHRS and CDR2 YFSETQ. The DNA for the CDR3 is TGCGCCAGCAGCGCGGCCGGGGGGATCGTTGAAGCTTTCTTT. Its translation is CASSAAGGIVEAFF.

The chain couples TRBV6-6 to TRBJ1-5; no firm D call. The CDR3 consists of 14 residues. Trimming took off 9 bases at V and 0 bases at J, with 12 bases between the two ends. Germline V lookup: CDR1 MNHNY, CDR2 SVGAGI (reference sequence). CDR3 amino acids: CASQEGNSNQPQHF. CDR3 in DNA: TGTGCCAGTCAGGAAGGGAATAGCAATCAGCCCCAGCATTTT.

The chain combines TRBV27 with TRBJ1-2; D possibly corresponds to TRBD1 (6 bases). Germline values: CDR1 MNHEY, CDR2 SMNVEV (reference sequence). Trimming left V 6 bases short and J 8 bases short, with 19 bases between. The CDR3 runs 14 residues. The CDR3 DNA is TGTGCCAGCAGGAGATTGCCGGGGGCGGAAGGCTACACCTTC. This sequence encodes CASRRLPGAEGYTF.

The chain recombines TRBV30 with TRBJ1-2; 8 positions agree with TRBD1. The CDR3 spans 15 residues. With 2 bases clipped from V and 4 bases from J, the junction kept 9 bases outside the gene matches. CDR1 and CDR2 from the germline V gene are GTSNPN and SVGIG (reference sequence). In DNA form, the CDR3 reads TGTGCCTGGAGTAAAACAGGGGGAGAGAGCTATGGCTACACCTTC. Encoded protein: CAWSKTGGESYGYTF. Using reference TRBV30 and TRBJ1-2 for the parts outside the CDR3, the full variable domain is SQTIHQWPATLVQPVGSPLSLECTVEGTSNPNLYWYRQAAGRGLQLLFYSVGIGQISSEVPQNLSASRPQDRQFILSSKKLLLSDSGFYLCAWSKTGGESYGYTFGSGTRLTVV.

The chain is built from TRBV5-4 and TRBJ1-2, with unresolved D. Trimming shortened V by 4 bases and J by 6 bases, and 13 bases separated the two germline ends. Germline values: CDR1 SGHNT, CDR2 YYREEE (reference sequence). This CDR3 has 13 residues. CDR3 nucleotides: TGTGCCAGCAGCGCAATAGGAGGTCATGGCTACACCTTC. This gives the protein CASSAIGGHGYTF.

V is TRBV7-9 and J is TRBJ2-3; D may be TRBD1 or TRBD2 (5 bases each). V was cut by 3 bases and J by 0 bases, with 10 bases left in between. Per germline, CDR1 SEHNR and CDR2 FQNEAQ (reference sequence). This CDR3 has 15 amino acids. CDR3 nucleotide sequence: TGTGCCAGCAGCTTGCTGGGGGTAAGCACAGATACGCAGTATTTT. Protein sequence: CASSLLGVSTDTQYF.

The chain is built from TRBV11-2 and TRBJ1-1; the match to TRBD1 covers 11 bases. Losses at the gene ends were 5 bases for V and 2 bases for J; bases not matched to a gene: 4. This CDR3 comprises 15 residues. Germline CDR1 and CDR2: SGHAT and FQNNGV. In DNA, the CDR3 is TGTGCCAGCAGCGTGGGACAGGGGGGCAACACTGAAGCTTTCTTT. Its protein is CASSVGQGGNTEAFF.

V and J are TRBV5-1 and TRBJ2-2, with TRBD1 matching 9 bases. V was clipped by 4 bases and J by 6 bases; unmatched bases: 4. The CDR3 extends over 14 amino acids. The germline CDR1 and CDR2 sequences are SGHRS and YFSETQ. The CDR3: CASSVQGAPGELFF. Here the CDR3 DNA reads TGCGCCAGCAGCGTACAGGGGGCCCCCGGGGAGCTGTTTTTT.

V is TRBV2 and J is TRBJ2-2; D is uncertain. CDR3 length: 15 residues. V was pared by 3 bases and J by 0 bases, with 8 bases between. Germline V lookup: CDR1 SNHLY, CDR2 FYNNEI. The CDR3 region is CASSDSRPNTGELFF. In DNA form, the CDR3 reads TGTGCCAGCAGTGATTCCAGACCGAACACCGGGGAGCTGTTTTTT.